The entry below gives a single T cell receptor (beta chain) sequence along with its context. Its target is unknown. These data are taken from a study of T cells after yellow fever vaccination. Findings and limits, study-wide: The study found a weaker secondary response that peaked faster, day 5 versus 15.

The CDR3 runs 15 residues. V lost 6 bases and J lost 5, with 19 bases in between. From the 5' RACE reads, TCRdb called clonotypes with MiXCR, one entry per CDR3 protein. The table includes just under 600,000 distinct CDR3 sequences, about 13% detected once. This chain joins TRBV12-3 or TRBV12-4 and TRBJ2-5; possibly TRBD2 for D (5 bases). This specimen was PBMCs, taken on the day of the yellow fever booster vaccination. The sequence came from a man aged 25-45 years who received the YFV17D yellow fever vaccine. CDR3 sequence: CASSPPFRGTETQYF. The DNA of the CDR3 is TGTGCCAGCAGCCCCCCGTTTCGGGGTACGGAGACCCAGTACTTC.